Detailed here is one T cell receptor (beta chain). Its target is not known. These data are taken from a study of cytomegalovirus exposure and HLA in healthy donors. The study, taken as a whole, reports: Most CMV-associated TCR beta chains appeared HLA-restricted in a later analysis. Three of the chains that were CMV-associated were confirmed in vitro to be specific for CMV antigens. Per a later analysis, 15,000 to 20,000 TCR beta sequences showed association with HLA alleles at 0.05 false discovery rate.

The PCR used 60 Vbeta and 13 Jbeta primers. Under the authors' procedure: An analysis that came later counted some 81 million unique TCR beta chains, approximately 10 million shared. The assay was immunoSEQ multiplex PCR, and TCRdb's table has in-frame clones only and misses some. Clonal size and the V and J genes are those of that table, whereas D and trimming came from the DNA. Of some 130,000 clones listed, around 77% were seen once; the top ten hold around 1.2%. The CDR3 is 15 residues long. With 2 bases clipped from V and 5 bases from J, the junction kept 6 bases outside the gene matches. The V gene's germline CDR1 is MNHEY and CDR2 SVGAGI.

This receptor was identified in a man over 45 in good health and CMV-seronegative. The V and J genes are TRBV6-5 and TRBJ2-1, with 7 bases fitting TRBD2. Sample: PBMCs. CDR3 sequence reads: CASSYTRLANNEQFF. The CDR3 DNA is TGTGCCAGCAGTTACACGCGACTAGCTAACAATGAGCAGTTCTTC.